This T cell receptor beta chain came from a study of CD4+ T cells in melanoma. Some clones are missing from TCRdb's copy, which holds only in-frame ones; the method was immunoSEQ multiplex PCR. Of 9,400 or so clones listed, more than 60% were seen once; the top ten hold 20% to 25%. To note about this clone: Its antigen remains unknown.

Findings of the study overall: In melanoma, neoantigen-specific CD4+ T cells reportedly differed in differentiation state. A reported correlation linked neoantigen-specific CD4+ T cells to CD8+, macrophage and B cell function.

There are 17 residues in the CDR3. Germline V gives CDR1 LGHDT, CDR2 YNNKEL (reference sequence). V lost 3 bases and J 0 bases, leaving 18 bases between the germline ends. The J gene is TRBJ2-7, the V gene TRBV3-1 (or the pseudogene TRBV3-2), with D unclear. The receptor comes from a human donor with melanoma. Sample: cells from a culture (not recorded whether cultured in vitro). In DNA, the CDR3 is TGTGCCAGCAGCCATATCGGATTGGGCGGCAGCTCCTACGAGCAGTACTTC. It encodes CASSHIGLGGSSYEQYF.